The 6 T cell receptor beta chains in this list originate from one sample, sequenced in a study of control samples from healthy donors and cancer patients. Clones were read by immunoSEQ multiplex PCR, and TCRdb kept only the in-frame ones, dropping some. The table includes roughly 150,000 clones, approximately 91% detected once. Sequences were obtained from blood. The receptors were sampled from a man aged 25 to 40 in good health.

This chain links TRBV9 with TRBJ1-1; D not certain. Germline CDR1 is SGDLS and CDR2 is YYNGEE. This CDR3 contains 13 residues. V was trimmed by 0 bases and J by 6 bases, leaving 9 bases between them. The CDR3 protein is CASSVVLSAEAFF. The CDR3 DNA is TGTGCCAGCAGCGTAGTTCTATCTGCTGAAGCTTTCTTT.

The CDR3 spells CASSLLASYNEQFF. The CDR3 bases are TGCGCCAGCAGCTTGCTAGCCTCTTACAATGAGCAGTTCTTC. V and J are TRBV5-1 and TRBJ2-1; D perhaps matches TRBD2 (5 bases). This CDR3 contains 14 residues. Germline-derived CDR1 and CDR2 are SGHRS and YFSETQ. V lost 1 base and J lost 4, with 9 bases in between.

The chain uses TRBV3-1 (or the pseudogene TRBV3-2) and TRBJ2-1; D assignment may be TRBD1 or TRBD2 (5 bases each). V lost 4 bases to trimming and J lost 5 bases, with 6 bases between them. CDR1 is LGHDT, CDR2 YNNKEL, per germline (reference sequence). This CDR3 is built from 12 residues. CDR3: CASSRDHNEQFF. DNA of the CDR3: TGTGCCAGCAGCCGGGACCACAATGAGCAGTTCTTC.

The chain is built from TRBV7-2 and TRBJ2-7, with 7 bases identical to TRBD2. The CDR3 is 15 amino acids. Trimming took 0 bases from V and 2 from J; bases not matched to a gene: 4. The germline gives CDR1 SGHTA, CDR2 FQGNSA. In DNA, the CDR3 is TGTGCCAGCAGCTTAGCGGGAGGGCACACCTACGAGCAGTACTTC. Its translation is CASSLAGGHTYEQYF.

V is TRBV5-3 and J is TRBJ2-3, with 14 nucleotides matching TRBD2. TRBV5-3 is treated as an ORF (open reading frame) with a function not yet certain. V shed 4 bases, J shed 2 bases, and the junction held 9 bases outside the gene matches. The CDR3 has 18 residues. The CDR3 loop is CARSRTSGGQKITDTQYF. The DNA for the CDR3 is TGTGCCAGAAGCCGGACTAGCGGGGGGCAGAAGATCACAGATACGCAGTATTTT.

The rearrangement uses TRBV6-2 or TRBV6-3 and TRBJ2-1; 8 bases match TRBD2. The V segment lost 0 bases and the J segment 7 bases; nucleotides outside the gene matches: 17. Per germline, CDR1 MNHEY and CDR2 SVGEGT. There are 19 residues in the CDR3. The CDR3 coding sequence is TGTGCCAGCAGTTACTCGGCCCGGACTAGCATGTTTCCGAGGAATGAGCAGTTCTTC. Its translation: CASSYSARTSMFPRNEQFF.